This passage covers 3 T cell receptor beta chains from one sample sequenced in a study of PD-1 blockade in classical Hodgkin lymphoma. Measured with immunoSEQ multiplex PCR; TCRdb has only the in-frame clones, and not every one. The table includes 25,000 to 35,000 clones, 85% to 90% detected once. Patients all relapsed after autologous stem cell transplantation, and there was variation in brentuximab vedotin exposure. Purified CD4+ T cells were obtained from thawed PBMCs through magnetic negative selection. The specimen comprised CD4+ T cells from blood, sampled at baseline. The source is a human donor with classical Hodgkin lymphoma.

The chain joins TRBV19 to TRBJ1-5, with D possibly matching TRBD1 (5 bases). Germline CDR1 LNHDA, CDR2 SQIVND (reference sequence). The CDR3 consists of 15 residues. Trimming cost V 3 bases and J 2 bases, with 11 bases left between them. The CDR3 is CASSIEGKGNQPQHF. CDR3 in DNA: TGTGCCAGTAGTATTGAGGGGAAAGGCAATCAGCCCCAGCATTTT. Full variable domain (remainder filled in from reference TRBV19 and TRBJ1-5): DGGITQSPKYLFRKEGQNVTLSCEQNLNHDAMYWYRQDPGQGLRLIYYSQIVNDFQKGDIAEGYSVSREKKESFPLTVTSAQKNPTAFYLCASSIEGKGNQPQHFGDGTRLSIL.

This chain links TRBV9 with TRBJ2-5; D is uncertain. Germline lookup yields CDR1 SGDLS and CDR2 YYNGEE. V dropped 0 bases and J dropped 0 bases, with 12 bases sitting between them. The CDR3 totals 16 residues. DNA for the CDR3: TGTGCCAGCAGCGTAGGGCCAGTCTGGTACCAAGAGACCCAGTACTTC. It translates to CASSVGPVWYQETQYF.

The V gene is TRBV5-1, the J gene TRBJ1-1; D is possibly TRBD1 (6 bases). V lost 4 bases and J lost 1, with 14 bases in between. The germline V gene encodes CDR1 SGHRS and CDR2 YFSETQ. The CDR3 has 15 residues. CDR3 loop: CASSARQAPNTEAFF. The CDR3 DNA reads TGCGCCAGCAGCGCAAGACAGGCCCCGAACACTGAAGCTTTCTTT.